This T cell receptor beta chain was captured in a study of PD-L1 blockade in urothelial cancer. Background on the study: Patients went on atezolizumab in about 2014, receiving 1,200 mg intravenously every 3 weeks. Most patients, about 85% of the roughly 30, were males with bladder-origin cancer. Broader study findings: Patients with durable benefit had greater blood expansion of tumor-associated TCR clones 3 weeks into treatment.

The time point: pretreatment peripheral blood. Locally advanced or metastatic urothelial carcinoma was diagnosed in the patients. Note on this clone: As yet, its antigen is unknown.

Profiled with immunoSEQ multiplex PCR; TCRdb holds only in-frame clones, not every one. This sample has 60,000 to 70,000 clones, with about four fifths found just once. The sample in question was PBMCs, obtained around atezolizumab (anti-PD-L1) treatment. The TCR was taken from a man in his 70s with urothelial cancer.

CDR3 sequence reads: CASSYLQGGGLQPQHF. The DNA of the CDR3 is TGTGCCAGCAGCTACTTACAGGGGGGGGGCCTTCAGCCCCAGCATTTT. The chain employs TRBV5-6 and TRBJ1-5, with 8 bases identical to TRBD1. The germline gives CDR1 SGHDT, CDR2 YYEEEE. J was trimmed by 6 bases and V by 3 bases; bases with no gene match: 11. The CDR3 spans 16 residues.